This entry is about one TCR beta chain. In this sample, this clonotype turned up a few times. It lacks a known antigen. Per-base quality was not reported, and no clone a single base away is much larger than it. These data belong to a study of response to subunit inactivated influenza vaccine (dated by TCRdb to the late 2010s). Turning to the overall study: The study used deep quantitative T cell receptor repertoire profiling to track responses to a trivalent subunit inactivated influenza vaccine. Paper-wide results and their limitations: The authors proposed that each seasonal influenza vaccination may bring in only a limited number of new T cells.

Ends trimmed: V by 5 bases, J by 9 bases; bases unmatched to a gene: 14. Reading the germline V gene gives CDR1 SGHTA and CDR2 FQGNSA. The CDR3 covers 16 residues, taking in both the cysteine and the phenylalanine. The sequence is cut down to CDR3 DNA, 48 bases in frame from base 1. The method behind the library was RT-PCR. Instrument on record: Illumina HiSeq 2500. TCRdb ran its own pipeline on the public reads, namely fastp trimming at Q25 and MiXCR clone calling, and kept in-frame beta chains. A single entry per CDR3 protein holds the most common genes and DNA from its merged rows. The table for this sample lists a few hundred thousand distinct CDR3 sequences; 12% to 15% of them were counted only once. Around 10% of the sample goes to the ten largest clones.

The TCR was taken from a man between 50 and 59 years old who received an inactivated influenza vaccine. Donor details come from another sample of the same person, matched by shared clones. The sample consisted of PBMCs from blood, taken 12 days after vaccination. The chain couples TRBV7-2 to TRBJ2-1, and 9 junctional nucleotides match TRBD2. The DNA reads TGTGCCAGCAGCGATGCCGGGACTAGCTGGATTCGTGAGCAGTTCTTC. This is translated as CASSDAGTSWIREQFF.